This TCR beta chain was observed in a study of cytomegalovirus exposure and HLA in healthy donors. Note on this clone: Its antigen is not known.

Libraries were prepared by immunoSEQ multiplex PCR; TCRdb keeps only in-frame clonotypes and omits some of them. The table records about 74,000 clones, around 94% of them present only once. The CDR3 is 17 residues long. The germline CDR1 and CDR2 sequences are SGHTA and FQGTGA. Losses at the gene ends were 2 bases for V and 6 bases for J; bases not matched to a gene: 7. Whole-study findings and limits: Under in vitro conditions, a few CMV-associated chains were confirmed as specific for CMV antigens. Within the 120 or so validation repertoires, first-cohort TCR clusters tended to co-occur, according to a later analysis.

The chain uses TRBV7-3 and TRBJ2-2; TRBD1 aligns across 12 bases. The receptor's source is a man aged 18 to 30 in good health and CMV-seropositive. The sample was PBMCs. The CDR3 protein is CASSLRGTGGFSGELFF. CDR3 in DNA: TGTGCCAGCAGCTTACGAGGGACAGGGGGCTTCTCCGGGGAGCTGTTTTTT.